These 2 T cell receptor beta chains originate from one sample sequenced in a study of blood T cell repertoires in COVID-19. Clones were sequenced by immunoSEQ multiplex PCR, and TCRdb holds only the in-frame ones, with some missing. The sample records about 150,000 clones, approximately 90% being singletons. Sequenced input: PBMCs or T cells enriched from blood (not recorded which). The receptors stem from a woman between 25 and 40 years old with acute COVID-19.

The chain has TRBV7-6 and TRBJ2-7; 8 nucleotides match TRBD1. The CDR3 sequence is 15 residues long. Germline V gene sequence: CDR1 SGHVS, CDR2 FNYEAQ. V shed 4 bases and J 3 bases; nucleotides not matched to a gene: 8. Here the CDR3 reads CASSSNPTGGYEQYF. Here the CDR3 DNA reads TGTGCCAGCAGCTCCAACCCAACAGGGGGCTACGAGCAGTACTTC.

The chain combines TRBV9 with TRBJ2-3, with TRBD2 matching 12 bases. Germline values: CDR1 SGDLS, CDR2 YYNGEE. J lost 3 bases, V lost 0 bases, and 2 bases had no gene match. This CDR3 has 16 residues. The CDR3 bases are TGTGCCAGCAGCGTAGCCCTAGCGGGAGGGACAGATACGCAGTATTTT. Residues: CASSVALAGGTDTQYF.